This TCR beta chain originates from a study of PD-1 blockade in mismatch repair-deficient tumors. Study-level information: Enrolled 2013-2016, patients had progressing, pretreated mismatch repair-deficient cancers of around 12 types.

Germline loops: CDR1 SGDLS, CDR2 YYNGEE. This CDR3 has 14 amino acids. The J segment lost 7 bases and the V segment lost 4 bases, leaving 5 bases of the junction unmatched. This clone has just one count. The antigen is not known. TCRdb keeps only in-frame clones here, not all; method: immunoSEQ multiplex PCR. The table shows around 25,000 clones, with around 84% occurring only once. Whole-study findings and limits: Tumor-resident clones, often absent from pretreatment blood, expanded after pembrolizumab and then contracted.

PCR or immunohistochemistry showed mismatch repair deficiency in every enrolled patient. TCRs were sequenced from a few patients responding to pembrolizumab. The chain is built from TRBV9 and TRBJ2-1; TRBD2 agrees at 10 bases. The specimen was PBMCs, collected before pembrolizumab treatment. The TCR comes from an adult with mismatch repair-deficient cancer. The CDR3 nucleotides read TGTGCCAGCAGCTCTAGCGGGAGTCATAATGAGCAGTTCTTC. Amino acid sequence: CASSSSGSHNEQFF.